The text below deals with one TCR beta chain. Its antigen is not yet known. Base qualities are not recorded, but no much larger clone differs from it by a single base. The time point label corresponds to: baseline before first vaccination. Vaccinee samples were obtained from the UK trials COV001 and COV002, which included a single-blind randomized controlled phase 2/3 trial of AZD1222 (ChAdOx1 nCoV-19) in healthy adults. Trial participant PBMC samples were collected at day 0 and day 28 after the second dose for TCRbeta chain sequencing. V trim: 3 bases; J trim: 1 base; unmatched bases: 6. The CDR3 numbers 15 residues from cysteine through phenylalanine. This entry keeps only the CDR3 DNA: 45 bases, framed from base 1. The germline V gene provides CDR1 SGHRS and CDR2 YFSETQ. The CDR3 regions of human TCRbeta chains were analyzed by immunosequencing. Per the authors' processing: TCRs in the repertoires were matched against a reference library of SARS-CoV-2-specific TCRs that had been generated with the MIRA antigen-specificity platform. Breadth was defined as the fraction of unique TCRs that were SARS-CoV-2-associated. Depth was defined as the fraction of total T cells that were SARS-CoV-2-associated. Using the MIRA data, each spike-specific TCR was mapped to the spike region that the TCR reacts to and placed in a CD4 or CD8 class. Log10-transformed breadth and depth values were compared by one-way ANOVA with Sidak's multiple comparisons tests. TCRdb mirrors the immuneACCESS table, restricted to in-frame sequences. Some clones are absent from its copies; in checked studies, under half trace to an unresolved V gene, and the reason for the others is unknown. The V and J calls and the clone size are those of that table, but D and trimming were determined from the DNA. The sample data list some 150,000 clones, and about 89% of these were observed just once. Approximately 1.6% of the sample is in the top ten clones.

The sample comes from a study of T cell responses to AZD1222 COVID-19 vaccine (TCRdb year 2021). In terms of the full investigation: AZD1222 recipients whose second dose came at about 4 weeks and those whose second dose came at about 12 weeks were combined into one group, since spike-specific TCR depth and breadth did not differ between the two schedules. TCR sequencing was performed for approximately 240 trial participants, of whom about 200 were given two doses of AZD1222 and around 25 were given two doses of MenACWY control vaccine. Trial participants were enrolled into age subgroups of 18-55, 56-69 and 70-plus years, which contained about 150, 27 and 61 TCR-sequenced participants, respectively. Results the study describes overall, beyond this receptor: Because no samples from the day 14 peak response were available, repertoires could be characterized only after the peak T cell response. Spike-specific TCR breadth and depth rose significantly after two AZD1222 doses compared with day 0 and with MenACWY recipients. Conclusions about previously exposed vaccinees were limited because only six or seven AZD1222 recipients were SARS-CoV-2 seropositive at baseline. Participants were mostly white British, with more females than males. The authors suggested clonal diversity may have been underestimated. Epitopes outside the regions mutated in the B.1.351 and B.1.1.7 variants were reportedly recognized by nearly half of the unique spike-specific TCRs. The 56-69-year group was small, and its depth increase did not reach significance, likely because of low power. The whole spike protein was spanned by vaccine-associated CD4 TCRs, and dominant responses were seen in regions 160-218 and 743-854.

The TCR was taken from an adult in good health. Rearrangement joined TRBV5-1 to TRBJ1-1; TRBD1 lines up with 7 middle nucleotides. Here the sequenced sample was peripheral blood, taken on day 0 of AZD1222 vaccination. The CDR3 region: CASSSQGVGNTEAFF. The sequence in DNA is TGCGCCAGCAGCTCCCAGGGGGTCGGGAACACTGAAGCTTTCTTT.